These T cell receptor beta chains were read from a single sample in a study of blood T cell repertoires in COVID-19. Generated by immunoSEQ multiplex PCR, the TCRdb table keeps only in-frame clones and is missing some. This sample has around 100,000 clones, with 86% found just once. The source material was peripheral blood. These receptor sequences come from a man aged 35 to 55 with acute or convalescent COVID-19. The CDR3 runs from the conserved cysteine through the conserved F or W. The D gene is left open where the match is weak. Clone sizes are given selectively: once, few, many, or a class where the clone is expanded.

V	D	J	size	DNA	CDR3
TRBV10-3	TRBD1	TRBJ2-7	.	TGTGCCATCAGTGAGGGACAGGGACCCTCTAAAGAGCAGTACTTC	CAISEGQGPSKEQYF
TRBV12-5	.	TRBJ1-1	.	TGTGCTAGTGGTTCGAACGGTGGGGACTTGAGAACTGAAGCTTTCTTT	CASGSNGGDLRTEAFF
TRBV9	TRBD1	TRBJ1-4	.	TGTGCCAGCAGCATCAGGGGGTCTGTTAATGAAAAACTGTTTTTT	CASSIRGSVNEKLFF
TRBV6-5	.	TRBJ2-1	.	TGTGCCAGCAACCCAACCGCCCGGAGGGTCAATGAGCAGTTCTTC	CASNPTARRVNEQFF
TRBV27	TRBD2	TRBJ2-1	.	TGTGCCAGCAGTTTGGTGTTAGCGGGTGGGAATGAGCAGTTCTTC	CASSLVLAGGNEQFF
TRBV4-2	TRBD2	TRBJ2-1	.	TGTGCCAGCAGCCAAGACTCTCGCGGGAGCTCCTACAATGAGCAGTTCTTC	CASSQDSRGSSYNEQFF
TRBV3-1/TRBV3-2	.	TRBJ1-3	.	TGTGCCAGCAGCTCAGACCGAGGGGACAAGTACTCTGGAAACACCATATATTTT	CASSSDRGDKYSGNTIYF
TRBV28	TRBD2	TRBJ2-3	.	TGTGCCAGCAGGAGACTAGCGGAGGGGTCAGATACGCAGTATTTT	CASRRLAEGSDTQYF
TRBV12-5	.	TRBJ1-2	once	TGTGCTAGTGGTTTGACCCGGGCCCTTAGCGATGGCTACACCTTC	CASGLTRALSDGYTF
TRBV9	.	TRBJ1-2	.	TGTGCCAGCAGCGTAGATGGGGGCTCTGATGGCTACACCTTC	CASSVDGGSDGYTF
TRBV9	TRBD2	TRBJ2-1	.	TGTGCCAGCAGCGAGACTAGCGGGGGGCTAACCTACAATGAGCAGTTCTTC	CASSETSGGLTYNEQFF
TRBV6-2/TRBV6-3	TRBD2	TRBJ2-2	.	TGTGCCAGCAGTGGCCGGACTAGCGGGAGCCCCGGGGAGCTGTTTTTT	CASSGRTSGSPGELFF
TRBV27	TRBD1	TRBJ1-1	.	TGTGCCAGCAGTTCGGGACAGGGGTGGGACACTGAAGCTTTCTTT	CASSSGQGWDTEAFF
TRBV25-1	TRBD1	TRBJ1-1	.	TGTGCCAGCAGTGACTCTGACAGGGGGCGGATTACTGAAGCTTTCTTT	CASSDSDRGRITEAFF
TRBV13	.	TRBJ1-6	.	TGTGCCAGCAGCTTAAGTCGGGCGGGCGGTTCACCCCTCCACTTT	CASSLSRAGGSPLHF
TRBV4-3	.	TRBJ1-5	.	TGCGCCAGCAGCCTCTTGGTCGGTCAGCCCCAGCATTTT	CASSLLVGQPQHF
TRBV11-2	TRBD1	TRBJ2-3	once	TGTGCCAGCAGCTTAGCCGGGGGGACAGGGGTCGATACGCAGTATTTT	CASSLAGGTGVDTQYF